This note documents a single T cell receptor beta chain sequence. What it binds is unknown. The entry originates in a study of cytomegalovirus exposure and HLA in healthy donors. The overall study: The roughly 120 million unique TCR beta sequences, from some 170 million T cells, were found by an earlier analysis.

Use of 60 Vbeta and 13 Jbeta primers characterized the PCR. The assay was immunoSEQ multiplex PCR, and TCRdb's table has in-frame clones only and misses some. Of roughly 190,000 clones in the sample, roughly three quarters were seen once. CDR1 is SEHNR, CDR2 FQNEAQ, per germline (reference sequence). The length of the CDR3 is 12 residues. The ends were cut back, 0 bases at V and 7 bases at J, with 3 bases in the middle. Overall study results and limits: A missense variant in DCLRE1C was later tied to TCR beta V- and J-gene trimming.

Sequencing used PBMCs. The chain is built from TRBV7-9 and TRBJ1-4; D ambiguous. The source is a woman between 50 and 59 years old in good health and CMV-seronegative. The CDR3 DNA is TGTGCCAGCAGCTTAGCCCTTGAAAAACTGTTTTTT. Translation: CASSLALEKLFF.